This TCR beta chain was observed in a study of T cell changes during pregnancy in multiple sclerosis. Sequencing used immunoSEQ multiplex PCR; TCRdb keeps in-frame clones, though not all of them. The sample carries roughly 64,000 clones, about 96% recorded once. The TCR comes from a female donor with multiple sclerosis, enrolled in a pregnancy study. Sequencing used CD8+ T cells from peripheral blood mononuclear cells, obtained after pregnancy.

CDR3 region: CASRPLAAYEQYF. The CDR3 DNA reads as TGTGCCAGCAGGCCTCTAGCGGCATACGAGCAGTACTTC. The chain combines TRBV27 with TRBJ2-7, with 7 bases identical to TRBD2. Germline CDR1 is MNHEY and CDR2 is SMNVEV (reference sequence). This CDR3 comprises 13 residues. V lost 6 bases, J lost 4 bases, and 6 bases stayed unmatched.